The clone carrying this TCR beta chain occurred many times. Its antigen remains unidentified. Trimming cost V 1 base and J 4 bases, with 4 bases left between them. Per germline, CDR1 SNHLY and CDR2 FYNNEI. The CDR3 is 12 amino acids. To make TCR beta libraries, researchers used iRepertoire HTBI primers and Arm-PCR of CDR3 regions. TCRdb fed the multiplex PCR reads into MiXCR, producing one record per CDR3 protein. The sample includes around 500,000 distinct CDR3 sequences, roughly 16% of them seen just once. Regarding time point: newly diagnosed GD, antithyroid drugs for less than 3 months. Preparation of the TCR library used RNA extracted from PBMCs. These data belong to a study of regulatory T cells in long-lasting Graves disease. General study points: Segments TRBV28, TRBJ1-2 and TRBJ2-5 showed preferential usage in persistent disease.

These data also formed part of another study, on T cells in Graves' hyperthyroidism and ophthalmopathy. That source adds: Orbital computed tomography, thyroid ultrasound, serum thyroxine and TRAb, and clinical symptoms together informed the diagnoses.

This sequence originates from a woman aged 35-65 years with Graves disease. V gene TRBV2 combines with J gene TRBJ2-5; the D is unclear. Sequencing used peripheral blood mononuclear cells (PBMCs), obtained at new diagnosis, from a patient treated with antithyroid drugs. CDR3 amino acids: CASSEVAETQYF. For the CDR3, the DNA is TGTGCCAGCAGTGAAGTGGCAGAGACCCAGTACTTC.